What follows are 24 T cell receptor beta chains derived from one specimen sequenced in a study of CD8 T cells in Susac syndrome. Random-hexamer reverse transcription was applied to about 0.45 to 1 ug RNA. MiXCR, run by TCRdb on the immunoSEQ multiplex PCR reads, gives a single entry per CDR3 protein. The sample holds approximately 220,000 distinct CDR3 sequences, roughly nine tenths seen once. Sequencing was done on a sample of CD8+ T cells from PBMCs. The receptors derive from a human donor with multiple sclerosis.

This chain uses TRBV19 with TRBJ2-3; a possible D gene is TRBD1 (5 bases). The CDR3 covers 14 residues. CDR1 and CDR2 (germline): LNHDA, SQIVND (reference sequence). V was trimmed by 3 bases and J by 5 bases, leaving 12 bases between them. The DNA of the CDR3 is TGTGCCAGTAGTATCGTCCCGCAGGGAGATACGCAGTATTTT. It encodes CASSIVPQGDTQYF.

This rearrangement joins TRBV4-2 to TRBJ1-2, with D uncertain. Germline CDR1 and CDR2: LGHNA and YNFKEQ. The CDR3 loop spans 14 amino acids. Trimming stripped 1 base from V and 4 bases from J, with 10 bases between. CDR3 DNA: TGTGCCAGCAGCCAAGGACGGCCCTCCTATGGCTACACCTTC. It codes for CASSQGRPSYGYTF.

The J gene is TRBJ1-1, the V gene TRBV6-6; D is unresolved. From germline, CDR1 is MNHNY and CDR2 SVGAGI (reference sequence). Between the trimmed V and J ends, which lost 4 bases and 11 bases, there was a span of 20 bases. This CDR3 spans 14 amino acids. CDR3 in amino acids: CASSSQQGPPRAFF. In DNA form, the CDR3 reads TGTGCCAGCAGTTCCCAACAAGGACCGCCACGGGCTTTCTTT.

Of note for this clonotype: At one end the junction does not follow the germline gene, possibly because of a read error. This sequence joins TRBV12-3 or TRBV12-4 and TRBJ2-1; 10 nucleotides match TRBD2. This CDR3 region has 14 residues. The CDR3 reads CASSLGLAAAEQFF. The CDR3 coding sequence is TGTGCCAGCAGCTTAGGACTAGCGGCCGCTGAGCAGTTCTTC.

The chain uses TRBV9 and TRBJ2-7; D tentatively reads TRBD1 or TRBD2 (7 bases each). Germline assignment: CDR1 SGDLS and CDR2 YYNGEE. Trimming shortened V by 6 bases and J by 5 bases, and 18 bases separated the two germline ends. This CDR3 has 14 residues. DNA for the CDR3: TGTGCCAGCACCCAGGGGGGGGCCCCCGACGAGCAGTACTTC. It yields the protein CASTQGGAPDEQYF.

The rearrangement uses TRBV9 and TRBJ2-5, with 11 bases identical to TRBD2. After removal of 3 bases from V and 4 bases from J, the junction contained 5 bases not matched to a gene. This CDR3 comprises 15 residues. Germline lookup yields CDR1 SGDLS and CDR2 YYNGEE. The CDR3 region has the DNA TGTGCCAGCAGCGCTTTTAGCGGGAGGGGAGAGACCCAGTACTTC. It is translated as CASSAFSGRGETQYF.

CDR3 sequence reads: CASSLEGGLRDEQYF. CDR3 coding DNA: TGTGCCAGCAGCTTAGAGGGCGGCCTTCGAGACGAGCAGTACTTC. The chain links TRBV7-8 to TRBJ2-7; no clear D gene. The CDR3 has 15 residues. The V gene's germline CDR1 is SGHVS and CDR2 FQNEAQ. The ends were cut back, 1 base at V and 5 bases at J, with 15 bases in the middle.

Comment on this clonotype: A much larger clone differs from this one at a single base, so this may be a read error. The chain carries TRBV3-1 and TRBJ2-7, with D uncertain. Per the germline V gene, CDR1 is LGHDT and CDR2 is YNNKEL (reference sequence). The V gene lost 1 base and the J gene lost 1 base, with 2 bases spanning the gap. This CDR3 contains 12 residues. Here the CDR3 reads CASSQVSYEQYF. The CDR3 bases are TGTGCCAGCAGCCAAGTTTCCTACGAGCAGTACTTC.

The chain recombines TRBV14 with TRBJ1-4, with D unresolved. Per the germline V gene, CDR1 is SGHDN and CDR2 is FVKESK. The V end was cut by 7 bases, the J end by 6 bases, with 15 bases between. This CDR3 spans 14 amino acids. CDR3 region: CASKHDLNDEKLFF. CDR3 bases: TGTGCCAGCAAACACGATCTCAACGATGAAAAACTGTTTTTT.

This CDR3 is CASKRGVSRTDTQYF. Written as DNA, the CDR3 is TGTGCCAGTAAACGAGGGGTTTCAAGGACAGATACGCAGTATTTT. The chain employs TRBV19 and TRBJ2-3; the D call may be TRBD1 or TRBD2 (5 bases each). This CDR3 has 15 residues. From germline, CDR1 is LNHDA and CDR2 SQIVND (reference sequence). V lost 7 bases and J 3 bases, leaving 17 bases between the germline ends.

This clonotype showed up just once. The chain carries TRBV6-2 or TRBV6-3 and TRBJ2-1; 8 positions agree with TRBD2. Germline assignment: CDR1 MNHEY and CDR2 SVGEGT. V shed 10 bases, J shed 7 bases, and the junction held 9 bases outside the gene matches. CDR3 size: 13 residues. CDR3 sequence reads: CATLRGGWNEQFF. CDR3 nucleotide sequence: TGTGCCACCCTGCGCGGGGGGTGGAATGAGCAGTTCTTC.

The chain has TRBV20-1 and TRBJ2-7; D assignment may be TRBD1 or TRBD2 (5 bases each). Trimming stripped 1 base from V and 7 bases from J, with 11 bases between. This CDR3 comprises 12 residues. CDR1 is DFQATT and CDR2 is SNEGSKA in the germline V gene (reference sequence). The CDR3 nucleotides are TGCAGTGCTAGAGGAGGGGTCCGGGAGCAGTACTTC. Its translation is CSARGGVREQYF.

The gene calls are TRBV7-9 and TRBJ2-5; D may be TRBD2 (6 bases). Trimming shortened V by 3 bases and J by 4 bases, and 12 bases separated the two germline ends. In germline, CDR1 is SEHNR, CDR2 FQNEAQ (reference sequence). The CDR3 has 14 amino acids. In DNA, the CDR3 is TGTGCCAGCAGCTTCAGCAAGCGGGTAGAGACCCAGTACTTC. Translated, it gives CASSFSKRVETQYF.

J is TRBJ1-6 and V is TRBV2, with D tentatively TRBD1 (6 bases). The ends were cut back, 3 bases at V and 6 bases at J, with 12 bases in the middle. Germline V CDR1 and CDR2: SNHLY, FYNNEI. There are 15 residues in the CDR3. CDR3 loop: CASSDPTGLNSPLHF. The CDR3 DNA reads TGTGCCAGCAGTGACCCGACAGGCCTTAATTCACCCCTCCACTTT.

CDR3 sequence (DNA): TGTGCCAGTAGTATCCGACAGGGGCGAGGGAATGAGCAGTTCTTC. Amino acids: CASSIRQGRGNEQFF. The chain joins TRBV19 to TRBJ2-1; 8 nucleotides match TRBD1. The germline gives CDR1 LNHDA, CDR2 SQIVND (reference sequence). The CDR3 contains 15 residues. Losses at the gene ends were 3 bases for V and 7 bases for J; bases not matched to a gene: 8.

The chain recombines TRBV4-1 with TRBJ2-7, with a weak D call TRBD2 (5 bases). V lost 1 base, J lost 4 bases, and 17 bases lay in between. Germline lookup yields CDR1 MGHRA and CDR2 YSYEKL. The CDR3 contains 16 residues. The CDR3 here is CASSQGHEGLGYEQYF. The CDR3 DNA sequence: TGCGCCAGCAGCCAAGGGCATGAGGGCTTGGGGTACGAGCAGTACTTC.

This clonotype was detected a few times. The J gene is TRBJ2-7, the V gene TRBV11-2, with D hard to call. CDR3 length: 12 residues. V lost 1 base to trimming and J lost 5 bases, with 6 bases between them. CDR1 and CDR2 from the germline V gene are SGHAT and FQNNGV. The CDR3 coding sequence is TGTGCCAGCAGCTTAGGGACCAACGAGCAGTACTTC. It is translated as CASSLGTNEQYF.

In DNA form, the CDR3 reads TGTGCCAGTACCGGGACAGGTGGAACCGGCTACACCTTC. Translation: CASTGTGGTGYTF. J is TRBJ1-2 and V is TRBV19, with 8 bases that match TRBD1. This CDR3 region has 13 residues. CDR1 and CDR2 (germline): LNHDA, SQIVND (reference sequence). V lost 7 bases and J lost 8; bases outside the gene matches: 9. Full variable domain (missing parts from reference TRBV19 and TRBJ1-2): DGGITQSPKYLFRKEGQNVTLSCEQNLNHDAMYWYRQDPGQGLRLIYYSQIVNDFQKGDIAEGYSVSREKKESFPLTVTSAQKNPTAFYLCASTGTGGTGYTFGSGTRLTVV.

This rearrangement joins TRBV9 to TRBJ1-2; possibly TRBD1 for D (6 bases). V shed 0 bases and J shed 4 bases, with 13 bases lying between them. The CDR3 has 15 amino acids. Germline assignment: CDR1 SGDLS and CDR2 YYNGEE. The CDR3 protein is CASSVGQGTSYGYTF. CDR3 in DNA: TGTGCCAGCAGCGTAGGGCAGGGGACATCCTATGGCTACACCTTC.

The V gene is TRBV6-2 or TRBV6-3, the J gene TRBJ2-3; D call uncertain. This CDR3 is 15 amino acids long. Germline V gene data show CDR1 as MNHEY and CDR2 as SVGEGT. V shed 0 bases and J shed 2 bases, with 9 bases lying between them. Written as DNA, the CDR3 is TGTGCCAGCAGTTACTCGGGCGCGACCACAGATACGCAGTATTTT. Encoded protein: CASSYSGATTDTQYF.

The chain combines TRBV20-1 with TRBJ2-7; 7 bases are shared with TRBD2. The germline V gene encodes CDR1 DFQATT and CDR2 SNEGSKA (reference sequence). The V gene end was trimmed by 3 bases and the J gene end by 3 bases; junction bases not matched to a gene: 5. This CDR3 region has 13 residues. Here the CDR3 reads CSASGWEGYEQYF. The CDR3 DNA reads as TGCAGTGCTAGTGGGTGGGAGGGCTACGAGCAGTACTTC.

The chain links TRBV10-3 to TRBJ2-2; TRBD1 agrees at 7 bases. Unmatched junction bases numbered 11, after V lost 6 bases and J lost 1 base. This CDR3 is 17 amino acids long. Germline V gene data show CDR1 as ENHRY and CDR2 as SYGVKD. The DNA of the CDR3 is TGTGCCATCAGGTCCACGGAACAGGGGAAGAACACCGGGGAGCTGTTTTTT. As protein: CAIRSTEQGKNTGELFF.

The chain couples TRBV6-1 to TRBJ2-5; TRBD2 matches at 8 bases. J gave up 0 bases and V 3 bases, and 18 bases lay outside the gene matches. This CDR3 has 20 residues. Germline lookup yields CDR1 MNHNS and CDR2 SASEGT. For the CDR3, the DNA is TGTGCCAGCAGTGAGAGGCGGGAGGAACGTAACTACCTGTACCAAGAGACCCAGTACTTC. It yields the protein CASSERREERNYLYQETQYF.

Here the CDR3 DNA reads TGTGCCAGCAGTTACACCGCCGGGGAGCTGTTTTTT. It codes for CASSYTAGELFF. The chain uses TRBV6-5 and TRBJ2-2, with D hard to call. V was trimmed by 2 bases and J by 6 bases, leaving 4 bases between them. CDR1 is MNHEY, CDR2 SVGAGI, per germline. There are 12 residues in the CDR3.